The sequence of this T cell receptor (beta chain) was determined in a study of Graves' ophthalmopathy and Graves' hyperthyroidism. Background on the study: Before any treatment, peripheral blood was taken at the initial diagnosis.

Of note for this clonotype: Antigen specificity is unknown.

In this cohort's terms, stable hyperthyroidism meant no ophthalmopathy by 18 months of follow-up. The diagnostic workup employed clinical symptoms, serum thyroxine, TRAb, thyroid ultrasound and orbital computed tomography. Amplification of TCR beta CDR3 regions used RNA transcripts. An initial RT-PCR round employing HTBI primers preceded a second-round multiplex PCR. TCRdb itself ran the multiplex PCR reads through MiXCR, one entry per CDR3 protein. The data show approximately 410,000 distinct CDR3 sequences, 15% to 17% seen once. Findings of the study overall: Blood repertoires reportedly contained most expanded thyroid clonotypes above 0.001 frequency.

This CDR3 is built from 17 residues. Per the germline V gene, CDR1 is SGHRS and CDR2 is YFSETQ. V lost 4 bases and J 0 bases, leaving 14 bases between the germline ends. Sequencing was done on a sample of peripheral blood. The TCR was taken from a woman between 18 and 29 years old with stable Graves' hyperthyroidism. V is TRBV5-1 and J is TRBJ1-6; D is ambiguous. The CDR3 spells CASSPEPISSYNSPLHF. CDR3 nucleotide sequence: TGCGCCAGCAGCCCGGAACCGATAAGCTCCTATAATTCACCCCTCCACTTT. The full variable domain, rest sourced from reference TRBV5-1 and TRBJ1-6, is KAGVTQTPRYLIKTRGQQVTLSCSPISGHRSVSWYQQTPGQGLQFLFEYFSETQRNKGNFPGRFSGRQFSNSRSEMNVSTLELGDSALYLCASSPEPISSYNSPLHFGNGTRLTVT.